This TCR beta chain emerged from a study of shared clonotypes between healthy human individuals. General study results and limits: Estimated richness values were generally larger in naive subsets than in memory subsets. Sampling covered blood only; tissue repertoires likely differ.

All the donors were Caucasian adults who lived in Nashville, Tennessee. Generated by immunoSEQ multiplex PCR, the TCRdb table keeps only in-frame clones and is missing some. The sample shows almost 750,000 clones, just under 75% of them seen only once. Germline V gene lookup returns CDR1 SGHNT and CDR2 YYREEE (reference sequence). The CDR3 totals 18 residues. With 3 bases clipped from V and 9 bases from J, the junction kept 20 bases outside the gene matches. As to this clone: The antigen is unknown.

The V call is TRBV5-4, the J call TRBJ2-1; 8 bases fit TRBD2. This TCR came from a woman under 40 in good health. Sequenced sample: memory CD4+ T cells sorted from blood. Subset meaning: CD45RA-negative fraction. DNA for the CDR3: TGTGCCAGCAGCTCCCATGGGGTAGGAGCGGGAGTCAGAGGTGAGCAGTTCTTC. Encoded protein: CASSSHGVGAGVRGEQFF.